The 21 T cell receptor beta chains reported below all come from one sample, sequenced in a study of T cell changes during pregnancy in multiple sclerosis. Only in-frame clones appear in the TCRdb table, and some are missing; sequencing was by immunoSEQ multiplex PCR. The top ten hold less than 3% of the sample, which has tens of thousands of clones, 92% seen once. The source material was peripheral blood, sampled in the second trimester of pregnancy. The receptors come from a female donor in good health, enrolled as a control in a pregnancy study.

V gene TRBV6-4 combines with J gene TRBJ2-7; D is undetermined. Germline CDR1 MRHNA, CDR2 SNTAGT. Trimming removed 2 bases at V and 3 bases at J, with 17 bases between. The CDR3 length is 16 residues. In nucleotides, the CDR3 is TGTGCCAGCAGTGACCCTATCGTACCGACATACTACGAGCAGTACTTC. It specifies CASSDPIVPTYYEQYF.

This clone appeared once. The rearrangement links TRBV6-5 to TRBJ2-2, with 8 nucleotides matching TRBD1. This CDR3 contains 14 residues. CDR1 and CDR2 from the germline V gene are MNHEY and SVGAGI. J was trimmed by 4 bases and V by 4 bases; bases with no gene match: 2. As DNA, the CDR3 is TGTGCCAGCAGTTCGGGACAGGTCACCGGGGAGCTGTTTTTT. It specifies CASSSGQVTGELFF.

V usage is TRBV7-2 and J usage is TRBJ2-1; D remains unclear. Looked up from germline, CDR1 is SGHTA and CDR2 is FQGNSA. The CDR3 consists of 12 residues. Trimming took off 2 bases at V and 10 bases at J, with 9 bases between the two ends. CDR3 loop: CASSLMTPEQFF. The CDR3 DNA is TGTGCCAGCAGCTTAATGACTCCAGAGCAGTTCTTC.

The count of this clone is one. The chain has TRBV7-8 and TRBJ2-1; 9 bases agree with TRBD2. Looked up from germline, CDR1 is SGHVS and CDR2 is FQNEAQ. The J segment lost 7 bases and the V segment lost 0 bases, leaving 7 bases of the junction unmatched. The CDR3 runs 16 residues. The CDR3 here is CASSLAAGLAGNEQFF. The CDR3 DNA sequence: TGTGCCAGCAGCTTAGCGGCGGGACTAGCTGGTAATGAGCAGTTCTTC.

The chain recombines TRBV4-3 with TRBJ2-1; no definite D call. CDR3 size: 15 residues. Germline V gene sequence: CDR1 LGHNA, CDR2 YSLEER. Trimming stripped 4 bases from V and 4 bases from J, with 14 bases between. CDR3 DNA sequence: TGCGCCAGCAGCCGCCACTTAGCAGCTTACAATGAGCAGTTCTTC. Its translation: CASSRHLAAYNEQFF.

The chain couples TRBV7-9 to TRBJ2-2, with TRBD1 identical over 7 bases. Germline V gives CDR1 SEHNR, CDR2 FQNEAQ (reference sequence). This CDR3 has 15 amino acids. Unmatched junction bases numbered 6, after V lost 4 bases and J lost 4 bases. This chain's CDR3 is CASSSTGPSTGELFF. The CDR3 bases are TGTGCCAGCAGCTCGACAGGGCCCTCCACCGGGGAGCTGTTTTTT. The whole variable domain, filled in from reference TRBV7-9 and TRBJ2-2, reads DTGVSQNPRHKITKRGQNVTFRCDPISEHNRLYWYRQTLGQGPEFLTYFQNEAQLEKSRLLSDRFSAERPKGSFSTLEIQRTEQGDSAMYLCASSSTGPSTGELFFGEGSRLTVL.

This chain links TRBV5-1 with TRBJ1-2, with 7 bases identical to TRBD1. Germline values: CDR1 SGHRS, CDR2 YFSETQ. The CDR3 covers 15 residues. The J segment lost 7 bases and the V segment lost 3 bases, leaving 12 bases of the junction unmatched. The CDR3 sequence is CASSYGQDLRGGYTF. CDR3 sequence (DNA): TGCGCCAGCAGCTATGGACAGGACCTTCGGGGTGGCTACACCTTC.

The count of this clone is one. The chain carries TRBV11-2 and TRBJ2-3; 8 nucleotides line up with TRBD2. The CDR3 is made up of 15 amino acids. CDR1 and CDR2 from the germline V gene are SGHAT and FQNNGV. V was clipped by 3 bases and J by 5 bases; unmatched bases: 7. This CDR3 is CASSLGREGVDTQYF. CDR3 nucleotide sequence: TGTGCCAGCAGCTTGGGACGGGAGGGGGTAGATACGCAGTATTTT.

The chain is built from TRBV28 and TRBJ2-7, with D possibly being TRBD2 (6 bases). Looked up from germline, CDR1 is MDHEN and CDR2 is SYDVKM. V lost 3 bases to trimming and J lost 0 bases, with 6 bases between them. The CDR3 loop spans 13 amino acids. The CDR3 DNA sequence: TGTGCCAGCAGTTTGGAGGGCTCCTACGAGCAGTACTTC. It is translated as CASSLEGSYEQYF. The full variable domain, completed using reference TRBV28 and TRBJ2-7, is DVKVTQSSRYLVKRTGEKVFLECVQDMDHENMFWYRQDPGLGLRLIYFSYDVKMKEKGDIPEGYSVSREKKERFSLILESASTNQTSMYLCASSLEGSYEQYFGPGTRLTVT.

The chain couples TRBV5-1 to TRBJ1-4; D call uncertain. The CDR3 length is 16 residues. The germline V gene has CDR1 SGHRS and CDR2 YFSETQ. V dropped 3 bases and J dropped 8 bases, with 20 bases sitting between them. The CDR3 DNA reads TGCGCCAGCAGCTCCTCCTCAGGACTTACTAGGGAAAAACTGTTTTTT. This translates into CASSSSSGLTREKLFF.

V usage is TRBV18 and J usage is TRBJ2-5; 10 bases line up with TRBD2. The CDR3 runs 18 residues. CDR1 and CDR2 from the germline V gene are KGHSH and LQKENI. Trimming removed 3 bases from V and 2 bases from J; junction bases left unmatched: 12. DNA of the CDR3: TGTGCCAGCTCACCCATACTGAGGACTAGCGGAGTTCAAGAGACCCAGTACTTC. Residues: CASSPILRTSGVQETQYF.

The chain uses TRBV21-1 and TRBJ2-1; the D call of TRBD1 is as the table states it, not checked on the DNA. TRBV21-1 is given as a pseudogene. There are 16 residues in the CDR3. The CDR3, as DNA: TGTGCCAGCAGAGCAGAGGGCAGGGGGTCCTACAATGAGCAGTTCTTC. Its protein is CASRAEGRGSYNEQFF.

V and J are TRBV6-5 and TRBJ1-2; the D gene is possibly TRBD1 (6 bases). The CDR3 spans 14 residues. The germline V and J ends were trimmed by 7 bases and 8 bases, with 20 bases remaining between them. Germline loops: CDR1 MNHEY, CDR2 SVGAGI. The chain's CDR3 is CASTQGSIGLGYTF. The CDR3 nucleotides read TGTGCCAGCACACAGGGAAGCATCGGATTAGGCTACACCTTC.

The chain's CDR3 is CASTPGSTDTQYF. CDR3 bases: TGTGCCAGCACTCCGGGGAGCACAGATACGCAGTATTTT. V usage is TRBV6-1 and J usage is TRBJ2-3, with D tentatively TRBD2 (5 bases). The germline CDR1 and CDR2 sequences are MNHNS and SASEGT. V lost 7 bases and J lost 0, with 8 bases in between. This CDR3 region has 13 residues.

The CDR3 loop reads CASSMVGESGELFF. CDR3 coding DNA: TGTGCCAGTAGTATGGTTGGAGAATCCGGGGAGCTGTTTTTT. The V gene is TRBV19, the J gene TRBJ2-2; D ambiguous. V lost 3 bases to trimming and J lost 6 bases, with 11 bases between them. Germline V gene data show CDR1 as LNHDA and CDR2 as SQIVND (reference sequence). The CDR3 contains 14 residues.

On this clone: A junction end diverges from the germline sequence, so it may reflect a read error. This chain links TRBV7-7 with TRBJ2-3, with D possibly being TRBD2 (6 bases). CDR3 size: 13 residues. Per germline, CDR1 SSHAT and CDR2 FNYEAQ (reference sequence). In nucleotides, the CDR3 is TGTGCTAGCAGCTTCGGGACTGGAGATACGCAGTATTTT. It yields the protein CASSFGTGDTQYF.

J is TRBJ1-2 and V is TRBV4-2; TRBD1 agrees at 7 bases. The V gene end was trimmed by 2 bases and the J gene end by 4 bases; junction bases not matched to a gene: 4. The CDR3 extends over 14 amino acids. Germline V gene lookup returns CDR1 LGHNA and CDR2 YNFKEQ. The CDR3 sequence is CASSQSTGSYGYTF. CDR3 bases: TGTGCCAGCAGCCAATCGACAGGGAGCTATGGCTACACCTTC.

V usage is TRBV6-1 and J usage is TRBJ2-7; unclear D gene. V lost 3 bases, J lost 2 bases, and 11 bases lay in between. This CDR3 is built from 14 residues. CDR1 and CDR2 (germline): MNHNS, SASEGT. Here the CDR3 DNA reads TGTGCCAGCAGTGATTACATGTCCCCCTACGAGCAGTACTTC. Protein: CASSDYMSPYEQYF.

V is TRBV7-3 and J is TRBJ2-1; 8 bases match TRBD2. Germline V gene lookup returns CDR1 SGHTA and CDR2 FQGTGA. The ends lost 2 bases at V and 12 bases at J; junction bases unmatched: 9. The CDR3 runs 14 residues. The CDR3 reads CASSLGPLAGAQFF. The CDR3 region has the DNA TGTGCCAGCAGCTTAGGCCCCCTAGCGGGCGCGCAGTTCTTC.

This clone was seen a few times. The CDR3 nucleotides are TGTGCCAGCAGCTCCCTTAAGCGTGAGCAGTACTTC. The encoded protein is CASSSLKREQYF. The rearrangement uses TRBV13 and TRBJ2-7; unclear D gene. The CDR3 is made up of 12 amino acids. Germline V lookup: CDR1 PRHDT, CDR2 FYEKMQ (reference sequence). V lost 4 bases, J lost 7 bases, and 11 bases lay in between.

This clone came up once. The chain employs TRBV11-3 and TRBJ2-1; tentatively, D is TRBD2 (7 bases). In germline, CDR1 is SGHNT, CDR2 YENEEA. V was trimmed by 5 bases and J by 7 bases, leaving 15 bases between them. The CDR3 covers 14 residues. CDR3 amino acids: CASSTRGGANEQFF. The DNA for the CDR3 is TGTGCCAGCAGCACTAGGGGGGGAGCAAATGAGCAGTTCTTC.